The sample holds a few counts of the clone carrying this TCR beta chain. What it recognizes is unknown. The data were obtained in a study of CD8+ T cells in alopecia areata. The study's findings and limits: Tofacitinib delivered significant drops in scalp clonality and in expanded CD8+ clones among the top 100.

RNA was isolated and reverse transcribed to cDNA, the sequencing template. Repertoires were generated with immunoSEQ multiplex PCR, while TCRdb's copy carries only in-frame clones and drops some. The data show hundreds of thousands of clones, just over 65% seen once. Treatment here: oral pan-JAK inhibitor, 5-10 mg twice daily. The CDR3 is made up of 15 amino acids. V shed 5 bases and J 3 bases; nucleotides not matched to a gene: 8. Germline V gene sequence: CDR1 SSHAT, CDR2 FNYEAQ (reference sequence). The TCR originated in a human donor with alopecia areata. The starting material was CD4+ T cells sorted from blood, obtained between weeks 43 and 45, from a patient treated with tofacitinib. The chain uses TRBV7-7 and TRBJ2-3; 7 nucleotides align to TRBD2. The CDR3 loop reads CASSLRGDGTDTQYF. In nucleotides, the CDR3 is TGTGCCAGCAGCCTCCGGGGGGATGGGACAGATACGCAGTATTTT. The whole variable domain, filled in from reference TRBV7-7 and TRBJ2-3, reads GAGVSQSPRYKVTKRGQDVTLRCDPISSHATLYWYQQALGQGPEFLTYFNYEAQPDKSGLPSDRFSAERPEGSISTLTIQRTEQRDSAMYRCASSLRGDGTDTQYFGPGTRLTVL.